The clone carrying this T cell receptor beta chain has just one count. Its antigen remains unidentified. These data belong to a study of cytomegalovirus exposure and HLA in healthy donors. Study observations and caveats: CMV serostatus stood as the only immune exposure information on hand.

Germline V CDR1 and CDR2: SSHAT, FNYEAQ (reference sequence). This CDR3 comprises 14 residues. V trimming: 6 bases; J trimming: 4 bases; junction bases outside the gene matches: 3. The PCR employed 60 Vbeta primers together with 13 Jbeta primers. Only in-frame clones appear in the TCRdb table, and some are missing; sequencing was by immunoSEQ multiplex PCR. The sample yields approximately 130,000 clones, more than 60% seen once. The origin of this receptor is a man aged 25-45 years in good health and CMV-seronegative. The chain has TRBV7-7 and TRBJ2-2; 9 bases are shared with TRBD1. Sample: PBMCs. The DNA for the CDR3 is TGTGCCAGCAGTGGGGACAGGGCCACCGGGGAGCTGTTTTTT. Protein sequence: CASSGDRATGELFF.